The subject of this entry is one TCR beta chain. This entry comes from a study of blood T cells in healthy people across ages. The CDR3 sequence is 14 residues long. Germline CDR1 SGHDT, CDR2 YYEEEE. V was clipped by 1 base and J by 5 bases, with 11 bases between them. Sample-barcoded 5' priming and a J-beta primer mix drove a second PCR of about 6 to 12 cycles. TCRdb analysed the 5' RACE reads with MiXCR anew, one entry per CDR3 protein. Of roughly 2 million distinct CDR3 sequences listed, less than 50% are singletons. V usage is TRBV5-6 and J usage is TRBJ2-3; perhaps D is TRBD1 or TRBD2 (5 bases each). The receptor's source is a woman between 40 and 50 years old in good health. Sequencing used blood. CDR3 DNA sequence: TGTGCCAGCAGCTTGTGGCAGGGAGTAGATACGCAGTATTTT. This sequence encodes CASSLWQGVDTQYF.